Sequencing of this T cell receptor beta chain was carried out in a study of long-term antiretroviral therapy in people with HIV. Survey level was the resolution at which the v3.0 immunoSEQ assay ran. Sequenced by immunoSEQ multiplex PCR; TCRdb stores in-frame clones only, minus some. This repertoire shows roughly 11,000 clones, about three quarters found once; its top ten account for about an eighth. The CDR3 is 15 residues long. Looked up from germline, CDR1 is MNHNS and CDR2 is SASEGT. The junction had 9 bases not matched to a gene; V was cut back by 4 bases and J by 5 bases. There was at least one pre-ART PBMC sample for each donor, plus at least two post-ART PBMC samples.

The source of this sequence is a man aged 35-49 years with HIV. V usage is TRBV6-1 and J usage is TRBJ2-7; 9 nucleotides line up with TRBD2. Here the sequenced sample was unsorted PBMCs, taken about 3.1 years before starting antiretroviral therapy. The CDR3 nucleotides read TGTGCCAGCAGTGGGGAGATAGCGGGAGTAAACGAGCAGTACTTC. Amino acid sequence: CASSGEIAGVNEQYF.